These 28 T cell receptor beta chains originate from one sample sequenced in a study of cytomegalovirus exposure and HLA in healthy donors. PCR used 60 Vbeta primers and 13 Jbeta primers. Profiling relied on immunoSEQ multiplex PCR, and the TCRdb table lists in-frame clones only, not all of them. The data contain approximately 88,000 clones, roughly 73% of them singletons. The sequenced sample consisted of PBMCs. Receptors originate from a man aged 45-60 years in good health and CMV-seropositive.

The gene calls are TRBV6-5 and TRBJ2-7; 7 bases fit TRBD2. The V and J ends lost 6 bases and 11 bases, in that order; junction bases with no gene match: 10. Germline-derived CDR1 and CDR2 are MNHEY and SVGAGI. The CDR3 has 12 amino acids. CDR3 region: CASRDGRTKEYF. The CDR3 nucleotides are TGTGCCAGCAGGGACGGGAGGACCAAGGAGTACTTC.

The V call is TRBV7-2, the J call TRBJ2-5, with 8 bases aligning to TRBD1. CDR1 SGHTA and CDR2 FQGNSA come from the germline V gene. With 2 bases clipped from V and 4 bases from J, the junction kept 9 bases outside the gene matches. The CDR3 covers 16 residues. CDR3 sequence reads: CASSLRRTGLGETQYF. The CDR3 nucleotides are TGTGCCAGCAGCTTAAGGCGGACAGGGTTAGGAGAGACCCAGTACTTC.

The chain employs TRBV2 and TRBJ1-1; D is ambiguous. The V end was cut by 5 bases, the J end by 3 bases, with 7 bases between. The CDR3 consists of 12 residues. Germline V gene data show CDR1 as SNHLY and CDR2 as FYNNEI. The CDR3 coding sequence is TGTGCCAGCAGTCCTGGCTACACTGAAGCTTTCTTT. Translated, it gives CASSPGYTEAFF.

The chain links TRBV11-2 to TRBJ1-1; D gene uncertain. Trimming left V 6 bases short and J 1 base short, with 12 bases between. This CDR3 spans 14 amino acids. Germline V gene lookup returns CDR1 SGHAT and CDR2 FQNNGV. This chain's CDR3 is CASRQLIPNTEAFF. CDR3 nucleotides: TGTGCCAGCAGACAGCTTATTCCGAACACTGAAGCTTTCTTT.

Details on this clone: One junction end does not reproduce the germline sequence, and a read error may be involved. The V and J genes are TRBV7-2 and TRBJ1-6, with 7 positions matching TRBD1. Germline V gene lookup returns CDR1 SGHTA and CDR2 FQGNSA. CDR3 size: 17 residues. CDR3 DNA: TGTGCCAGCAGCTTGGACCTTGGGGGACAGAATAATTCACCCCTCAACTTT. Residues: CASSLDLGGQNNSPLNF.

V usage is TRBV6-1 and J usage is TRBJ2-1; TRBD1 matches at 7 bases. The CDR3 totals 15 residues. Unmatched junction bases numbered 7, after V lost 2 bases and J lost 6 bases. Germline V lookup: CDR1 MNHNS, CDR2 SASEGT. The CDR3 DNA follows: TGTGCCAGCAGTGAAATTATAGGGGACAGCAATGAGCAGTTCTTC. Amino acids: CASSEIIGDSNEQFF.

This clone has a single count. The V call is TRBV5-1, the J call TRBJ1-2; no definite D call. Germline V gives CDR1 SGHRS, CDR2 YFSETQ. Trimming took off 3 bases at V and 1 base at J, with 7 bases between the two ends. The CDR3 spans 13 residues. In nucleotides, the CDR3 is TGCGCCAGCAGCTCGTCGGGTAACTATGGCTACACCTTC. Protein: CASSSSGNYGYTF. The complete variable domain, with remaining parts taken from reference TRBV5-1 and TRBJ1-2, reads KAGVTQTPRYLIKTRGQQVTLSCSPISGHRSVSWYQQTPGQGLQFLFEYFSETQRNKGNFPGRFSGRQFSNSRSEMNVSTLELGDSALYLCASSSSGNYGYTFGSGTRLTVV.

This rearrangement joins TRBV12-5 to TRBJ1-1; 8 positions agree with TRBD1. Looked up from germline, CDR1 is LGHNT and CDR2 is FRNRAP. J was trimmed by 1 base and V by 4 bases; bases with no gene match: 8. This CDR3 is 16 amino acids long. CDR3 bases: TGTGCTAGTGGTTACGCACCCGGGACAGGGAACACTGAAGCTTTCTTT. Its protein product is CASGYAPGTGNTEAFF.

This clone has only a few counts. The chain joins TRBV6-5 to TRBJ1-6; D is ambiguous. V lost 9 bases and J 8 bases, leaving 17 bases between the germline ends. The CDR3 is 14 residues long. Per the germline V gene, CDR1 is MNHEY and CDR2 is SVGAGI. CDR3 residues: CASRPRVGDSPLHF. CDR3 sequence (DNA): TGTGCCAGTCGCCCGCGGGTTGGGGATTCACCCCTCCACTTT.

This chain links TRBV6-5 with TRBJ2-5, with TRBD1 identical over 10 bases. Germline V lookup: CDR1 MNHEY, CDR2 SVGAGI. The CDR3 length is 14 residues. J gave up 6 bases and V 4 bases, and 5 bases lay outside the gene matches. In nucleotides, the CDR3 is TGTGCCAGCAGTTCCGGGACAGGGGTAAAGACCCAGTACTTC. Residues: CASSSGTGVKTQYF.

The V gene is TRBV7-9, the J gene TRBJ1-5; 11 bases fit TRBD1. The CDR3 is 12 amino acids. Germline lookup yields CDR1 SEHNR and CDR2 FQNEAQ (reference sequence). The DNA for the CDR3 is TGTTCCACCGGGACAGGGGGTCAGCCCCAGCATTTT. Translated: CSTGTGGQPQHF.

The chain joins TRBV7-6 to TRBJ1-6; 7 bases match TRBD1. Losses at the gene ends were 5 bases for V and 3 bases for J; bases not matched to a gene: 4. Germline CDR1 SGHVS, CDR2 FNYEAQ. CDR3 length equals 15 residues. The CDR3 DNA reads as TGTGCCAGCAGCCAGACAGGGTTCTATAATTCACCCCTCCACTTT. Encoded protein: CASSQTGFYNSPLHF.

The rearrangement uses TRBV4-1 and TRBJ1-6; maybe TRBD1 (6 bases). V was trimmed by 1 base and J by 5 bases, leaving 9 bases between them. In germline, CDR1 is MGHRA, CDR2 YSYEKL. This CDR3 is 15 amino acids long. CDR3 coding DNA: TGCGCCAGCAGCCAAGGGGACATTAATAATTCACCCCTCCACTTT. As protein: CASSQGDINNSPLHF.

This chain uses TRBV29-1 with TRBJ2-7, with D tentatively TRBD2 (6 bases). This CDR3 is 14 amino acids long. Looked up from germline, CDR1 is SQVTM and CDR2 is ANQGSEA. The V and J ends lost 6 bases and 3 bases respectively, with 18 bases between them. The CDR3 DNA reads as TGCAGCGTCGCCCAGGGAGGTAGCGGCTACGAGCAGTACTTC. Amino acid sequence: CSVAQGGSGYEQYF.

Here the CDR3 reads CASNQESGAGEKLFF. As DNA, the CDR3 is TGTGCCAGTAATCAGGAATCAGGGGCGGGTGAAAAACTGTTTTTT. The rearrangement joins TRBV19 to TRBJ1-4, with D possibly TRBD1 on 6 matching bases. V lost 7 bases to trimming and J lost 7 bases, with 19 bases between them. The CDR3 is made up of 15 amino acids. CDR1 LNHDA and CDR2 SQIVND come from the germline V gene (reference sequence). Full variable domain (outside the CDR3, taken from reference TRBV19 and TRBJ1-4): DGGITQSPKYLFRKEGQNVTLSCEQNLNHDAMYWYRQDPGQGLRLIYYSQIVNDFQKGDIAEGYSVSREKKESFPLTVTSAQKNPTAFYLCASNQESGAGEKLFFGSGTQLSVL.

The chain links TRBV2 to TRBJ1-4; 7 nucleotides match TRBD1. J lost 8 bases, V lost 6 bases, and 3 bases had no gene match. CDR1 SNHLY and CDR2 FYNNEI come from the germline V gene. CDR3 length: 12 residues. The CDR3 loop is CASRRTGEKLFF. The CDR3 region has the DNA TGTGCCAGCAGGAGGACAGGCGAAAAACTGTTTTTT.

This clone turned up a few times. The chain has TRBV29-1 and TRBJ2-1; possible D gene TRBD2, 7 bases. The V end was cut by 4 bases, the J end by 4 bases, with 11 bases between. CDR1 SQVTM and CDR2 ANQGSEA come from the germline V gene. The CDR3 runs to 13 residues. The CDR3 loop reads CSVGGGPYNEQFF. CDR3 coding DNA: TGCAGCGTTGGCGGGGGCCCTTACAATGAGCAGTTCTTC.

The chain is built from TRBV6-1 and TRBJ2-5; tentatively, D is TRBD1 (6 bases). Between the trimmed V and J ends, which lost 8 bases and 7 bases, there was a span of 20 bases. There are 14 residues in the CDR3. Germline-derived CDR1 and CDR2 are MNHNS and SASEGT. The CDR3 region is CASRETGTSWTQYF. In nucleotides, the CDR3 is TGTGCCAGCCGAGAGACAGGAACTTCTTGGACCCAGTACTTC.

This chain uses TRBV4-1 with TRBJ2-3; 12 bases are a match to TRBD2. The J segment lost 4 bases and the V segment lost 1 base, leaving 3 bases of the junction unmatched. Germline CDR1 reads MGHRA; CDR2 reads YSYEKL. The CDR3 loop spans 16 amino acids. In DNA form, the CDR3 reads TGCGCCAGCAGCCAAGGTGCTAGCGGGGGGGCAGATACGCAGTATTTT. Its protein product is CASSQGASGGADTQYF.

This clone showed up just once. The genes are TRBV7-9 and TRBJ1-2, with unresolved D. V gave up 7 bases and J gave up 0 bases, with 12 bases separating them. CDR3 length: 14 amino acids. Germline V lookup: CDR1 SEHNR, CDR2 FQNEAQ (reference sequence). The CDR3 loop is CASTIFGSNYGYTF. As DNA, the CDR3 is TGTGCCAGCACCATCTTCGGGTCTAACTATGGCTACACCTTC.

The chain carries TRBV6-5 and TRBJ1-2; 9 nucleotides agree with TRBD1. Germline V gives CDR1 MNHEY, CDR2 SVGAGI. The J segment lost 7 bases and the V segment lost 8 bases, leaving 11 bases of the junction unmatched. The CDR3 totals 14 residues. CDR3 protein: CASSSGTGSSGYTF. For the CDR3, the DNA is TGTGCCAGCTCCTCAGGGACAGGGTCGAGTGGCTACACCTTC.

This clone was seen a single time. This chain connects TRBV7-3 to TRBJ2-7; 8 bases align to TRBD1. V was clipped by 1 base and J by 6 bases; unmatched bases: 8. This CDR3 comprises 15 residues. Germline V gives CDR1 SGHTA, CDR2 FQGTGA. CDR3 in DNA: TGTGCCAGCAGCTTAATACCCGGGACAGGTGTCGAGCAGTACTTC. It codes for CASSLIPGTGVEQYF.

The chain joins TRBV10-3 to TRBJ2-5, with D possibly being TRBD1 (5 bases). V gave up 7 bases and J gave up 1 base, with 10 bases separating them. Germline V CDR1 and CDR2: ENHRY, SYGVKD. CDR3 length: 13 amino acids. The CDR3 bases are TGTGCCATCAACCAGGGCCCCCAAGAGACCCAGTACTTC. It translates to CAINQGPQETQYF.

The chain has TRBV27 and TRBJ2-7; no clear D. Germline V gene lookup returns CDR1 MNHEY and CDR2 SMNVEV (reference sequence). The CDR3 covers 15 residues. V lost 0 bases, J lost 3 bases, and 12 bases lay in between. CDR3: CASSLSPGYLYEQYF. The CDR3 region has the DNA TGTGCCAGCAGTTTATCACCCGGGTACCTCTACGAGCAGTACTTC.

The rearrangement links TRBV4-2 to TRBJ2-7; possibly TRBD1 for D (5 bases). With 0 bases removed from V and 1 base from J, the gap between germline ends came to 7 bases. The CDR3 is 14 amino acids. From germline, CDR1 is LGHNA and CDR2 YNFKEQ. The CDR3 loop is CASSQDGASYEQYF. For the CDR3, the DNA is TGTGCCAGCAGCCAAGATGGGGCATCCTACGAGCAGTACTTC.

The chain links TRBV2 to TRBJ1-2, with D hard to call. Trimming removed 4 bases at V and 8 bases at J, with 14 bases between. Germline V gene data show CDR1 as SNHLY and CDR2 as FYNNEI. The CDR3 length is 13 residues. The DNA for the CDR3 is TGTGCCAGCAGTGCTCCTCGAGGGATGGGCTACACCTTC. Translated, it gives CASSAPRGMGYTF.

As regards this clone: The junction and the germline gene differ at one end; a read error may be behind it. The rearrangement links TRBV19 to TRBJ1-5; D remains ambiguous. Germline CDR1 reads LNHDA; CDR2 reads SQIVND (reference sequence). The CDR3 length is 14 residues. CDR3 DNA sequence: TGTGCCAGTAGCCGCTCGTATAGCAATCAGCCCCAGAATTTT. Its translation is CASSRSYSNQPQNF.

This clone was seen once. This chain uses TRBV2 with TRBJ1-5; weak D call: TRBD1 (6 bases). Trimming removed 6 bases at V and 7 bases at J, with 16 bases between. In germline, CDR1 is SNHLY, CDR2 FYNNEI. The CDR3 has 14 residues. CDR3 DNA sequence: TGTGCCAGCAGAGGGGCCGGGACAAGGCAGCCCCAGCATTTT. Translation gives CASRGAGTRQPQHF.